This T cell receptor beta chain appears in the sequencing data of a study of spatial heterogeneity in lung cancer. About the research overall: TCR transcript abundance in tumor regions was strongly correlated with the T cell module score obtained from matched bulk RNA-seq.

TCRdb ran MiXCR on the 5' RACE reads and lists one entry per CDR3 protein. The repertoire holds a few thousand distinct CDR3 sequences, with more than 7.5% as singletons. For this clonotype: No antigen is known for it.

Study-level findings and limits: Tumor mutation count correlated with how many alpha and beta TCRs expanded intratumorally.

Per the germline V gene, CDR1 is DFQATT and CDR2 is SNEGSKA (reference sequence). The trim removed 3 bases at V and 5 bases at J, leaving 18 bases unmatched. The CDR3 is 19 residues long. Sample time point: sample taken at primary tumor resection. The donors comprised about 70 untreated early-stage non-small cell lung cancer patients. Researchers sequenced whole RNA taken from tumor, nontumor lung or frozen PBMC without sorting. The V and J genes are TRBV20-1 and TRBJ2-5; 13 bases align to TRBD2. Source: lung tumor tissue, taken at surgery. The receptor comes from a male donor with early-stage non-small cell lung cancer. CDR3 bases: TGCAGTGCTAGTGGACCCGGGACTAGCGGGAACAAACCAACGGAGACCCAGTACTTC. Translated, it gives CSASGPGTSGNKPTETQYF.